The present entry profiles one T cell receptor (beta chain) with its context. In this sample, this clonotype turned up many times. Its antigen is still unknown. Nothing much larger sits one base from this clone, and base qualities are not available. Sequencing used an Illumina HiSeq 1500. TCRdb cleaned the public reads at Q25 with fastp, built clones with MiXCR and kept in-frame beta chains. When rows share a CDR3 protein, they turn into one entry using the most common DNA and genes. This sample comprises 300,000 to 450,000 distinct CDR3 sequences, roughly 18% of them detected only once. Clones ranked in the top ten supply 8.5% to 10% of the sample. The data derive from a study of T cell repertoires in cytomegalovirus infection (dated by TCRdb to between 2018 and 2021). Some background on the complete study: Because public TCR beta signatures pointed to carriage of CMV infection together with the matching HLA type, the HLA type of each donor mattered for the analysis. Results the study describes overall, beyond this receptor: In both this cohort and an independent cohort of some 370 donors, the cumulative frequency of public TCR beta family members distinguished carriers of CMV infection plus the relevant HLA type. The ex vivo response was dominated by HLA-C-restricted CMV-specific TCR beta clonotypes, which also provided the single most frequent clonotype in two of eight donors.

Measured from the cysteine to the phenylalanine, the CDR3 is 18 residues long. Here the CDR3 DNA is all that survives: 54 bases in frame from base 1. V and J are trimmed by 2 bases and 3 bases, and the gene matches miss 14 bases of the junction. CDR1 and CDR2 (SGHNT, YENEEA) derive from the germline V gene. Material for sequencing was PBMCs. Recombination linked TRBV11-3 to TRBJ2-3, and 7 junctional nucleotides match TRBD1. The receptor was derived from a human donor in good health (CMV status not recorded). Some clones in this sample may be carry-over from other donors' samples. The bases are TGTGCCAGCAGCTTACCACCGACAGGGATTGTCTGGACAGATACGCAGTATTTT. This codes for CASSLPPTGIVWTDTQYF.